What follows is one TCR beta chain and its context. Its antigen is not known. This sample was taken from a study of shared clonotypes between healthy human individuals. General study points: Naive CD4 clonotypes were shared across a few donors at around 5%. It was expected that sequencing depth would affect clonotype sharing among donors.

Each subset's genomic DNA was split evenly across several immunoSEQ plates. Using immunoSEQ multiplex PCR, the repertoire was profiled, and TCRdb retains in-frame clones only, with some absent. The data hold about 2 million clones, with around 96% observed a single time. The CDR3 is 16 residues long. V dropped 5 bases and J dropped 4; count of bases not matched to a gene: 10. Germline CDR1 MNHEY, CDR2 SMNVEV (reference sequence). It was CD45RO-negative cells, positively selected for CCR7, that made up naive CD8 cells, with terminally differentiated effector memory CD45RA+ cells excluded. The source is a man aged 18 to 29 in good health. The V call is TRBV27, the J call TRBJ2-2; 7 nucleotides agree with TRBD1. The sequencing input was naive CD8+ T cells sorted from blood. The CDR3 region is CASSDSGTATTGELFF. The DNA of the CDR3 is TGTGCCAGCAGTGACTCCGGGACAGCGACCACCGGGGAGCTGTTTTTT.